The clone carrying this T cell receptor (beta chain) came up a few times. Its antigen is still unknown. From the 5' RACE reads, TCRdb called clonotypes with MiXCR, one entry per CDR3 protein. The repertoire holds 180,000 or so distinct CDR3 sequences, with 11% as singletons. The V and J ends lost 4 bases and 2 bases respectively, with 18 bases between them. Germline CDR1 reads MNHEY; CDR2 reads SVGEGT. The CDR3 totals 17 residues. The source of the sample is a study of T-cell memory formation after mild COVID-19. Study summary: TCR clusters were mostly confined to one donor each. Study observations and caveats: Clones contracting across day 15 to 85 had a balanced CD4/CD8 profile; later expanding clones leaned CD4+. Cross-reactive memory appears to have joined, as suggested by some responding clones showing up in pre-infection memory.

V gene TRBV6-2 or TRBV6-3 combines with J gene TRBJ1-5, with D possibly being TRBD1 (6 bases). The TCR sequence derives from a man aged 18 to 29 who had mild COVID-19 (a few samples of this study predate the infection). Cell type and time point are not known. The material sequenced was PBMCs or a T cell subset sorted from them (not recorded which). This chain's CDR3 is CASSFRSESGGNQPQHF. CDR3 in DNA: TGTGCCAGCAGTTTTCGATCGGAATCAGGGGGCAATCAGCCCCAGCATTTT.